There are a few counts of the clone carrying this T cell receptor beta chain. Not a single patient had been given any form of treatment at any point before undergoing thyroid surgery. MiXCR re-clonotyped the PCR reads for TCRdb. The sample comprises some 12,000 clones, 20% to 30% of which are singletons, and approximately 9.8% rests with the top ten. Deletions cut 6 bases from V and 4 bases from J, with 10 bases between. The CDR3 is made up of 14 amino acids. Germline assignment: CDR1 LNHDA and CDR2 SQIVND (reference sequence). The sample belongs to a study of metastatic and nonmetastatic thyroid tumors.

The TCR originated in a female donor with papillary thyroid cancer or a benign thyroid nodule (not recorded which). Some clones in this sample may be carry-over from other donors' samples. The chain combines TRBV19 with TRBJ1-6; D is uncertain. Source material: tumor tissue. The CDR3 nucleotides read TGTGCCAGTAGAAGGCCCGTGTATAATTCACCCCTCCACTTT. It yields the protein CASRRPVYNSPLHF.